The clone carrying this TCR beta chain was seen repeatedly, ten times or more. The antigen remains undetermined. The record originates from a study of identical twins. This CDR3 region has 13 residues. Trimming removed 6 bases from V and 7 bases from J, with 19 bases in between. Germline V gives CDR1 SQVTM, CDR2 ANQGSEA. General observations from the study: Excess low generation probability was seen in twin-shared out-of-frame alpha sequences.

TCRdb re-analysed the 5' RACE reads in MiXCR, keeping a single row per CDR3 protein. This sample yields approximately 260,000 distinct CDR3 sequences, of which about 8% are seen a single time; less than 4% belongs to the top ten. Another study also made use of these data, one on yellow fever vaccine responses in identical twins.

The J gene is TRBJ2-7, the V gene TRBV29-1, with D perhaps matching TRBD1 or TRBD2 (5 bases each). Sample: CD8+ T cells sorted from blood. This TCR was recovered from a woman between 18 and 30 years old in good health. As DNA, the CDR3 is TGCAGCGTCCGTGACGGGGCACTTGGGGAGCAGTACTTC. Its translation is CSVRDGALGEQYF.